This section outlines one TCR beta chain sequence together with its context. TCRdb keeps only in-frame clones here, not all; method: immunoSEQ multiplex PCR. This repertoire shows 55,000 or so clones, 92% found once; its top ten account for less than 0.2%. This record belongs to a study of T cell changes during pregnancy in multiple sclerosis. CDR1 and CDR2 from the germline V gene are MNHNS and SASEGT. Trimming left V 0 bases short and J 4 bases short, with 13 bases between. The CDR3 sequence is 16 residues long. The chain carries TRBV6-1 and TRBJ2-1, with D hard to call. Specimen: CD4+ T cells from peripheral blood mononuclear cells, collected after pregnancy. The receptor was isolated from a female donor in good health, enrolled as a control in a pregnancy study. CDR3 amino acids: CASSEARDWLYNEQFF. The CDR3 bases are TGTGCCAGCAGTGAAGCGCGAGACTGGTTATACAATGAGCAGTTCTTC.